One and the same sample provided the 24 T cell receptor beta chains below, sequenced in a study of cytomegalovirus exposure and HLA in healthy donors. PCR involved 60 Vbeta and 13 Jbeta primers. Some clones are missing from TCRdb's copy, which holds only in-frame ones; the method was immunoSEQ multiplex PCR. The data show under 200,000 clones, about four fifths seen once. Sequenced input: PBMCs. The origin of the receptors is a woman between 50 and 59 years old in good health and CMV-seronegative.

A few counts support this clone. The chain combines TRBV27 with TRBJ2-1; perhaps TRBD1 as D (6 bases). V lost 2 bases, J lost 7 bases, and 9 bases lay in between. CDR1 and CDR2 (germline): MNHEY, SMNVEV (reference sequence). The CDR3 is 13 amino acids. CDR3 region: CASSLDRINEQFF. The CDR3 coding sequence is TGTGCCAGCAGTTTAGACAGGATTAATGAGCAGTTCTTC.

This chain uses TRBV5-4 with TRBJ2-1; D uncertain. Per the germline V gene, CDR1 is SGHNT and CDR2 is YYREEE (reference sequence). This CDR3 contains 14 residues. V gave up 4 bases and J gave up 0 bases, with 8 bases separating them. Here the CDR3 DNA reads TGTGCCAGCAGCCGGTGGAGCTCCTACAATGAGCAGTTCTTC. This translates into CASSRWSSYNEQFF.

The chain carries TRBV19 and TRBJ2-3, with a possible D match to TRBD2 (6 bases). Germline CDR1 and CDR2: LNHDA and SQIVND (reference sequence). V lost 4 bases, J lost 3 bases, and 11 bases lay in between. There are 14 residues in the CDR3. CDR3 nucleotide sequence: TGTGCCAGTAGTAGCCAGGGAGGAACAGATACGCAGTATTTT. Protein: CASSSQGGTDTQYF.

The V call is TRBV7-2, the J call TRBJ2-3; TRBD2 matches 8 bases. The trim removed 1 base at V and 2 bases at J, leaving 5 bases unmatched. The CDR3 sequence is 16 residues long. CDR1 and CDR2 from the germline V gene are SGHTA and FQGNSA. Here the CDR3 reads CASSLEQRGITDTQYF. The CDR3 nucleotides read TGTGCCAGCAGCTTAGAGCAGCGGGGGATCACAGATACGCAGTATTTT.

This clone appeared a single time. V usage is TRBV5-1 and J usage is TRBJ2-3, with D perhaps TRBD2 (6 bases). The CDR3 runs 15 residues. Trimming stripped 0 bases from V and 3 bases from J, with 11 bases between. CDR1 and CDR2 from the germline V gene are SGHRS and YFSETQ. The CDR3 region has the DNA TGCGCCAGCAGCTTGGAAGCTGGGGGGACAGATACGCAGTATTTT. It translates to CASSLEAGGTDTQYF.

This rearrangement joins TRBV2 to TRBJ1-2; D is possibly TRBD1 (6 bases). V shed 5 bases and J shed 8 bases, with 12 bases lying between them. The CDR3 is made up of 12 amino acids. CDR1 SNHLY and CDR2 FYNNEI come from the germline V gene. This CDR3 is CASSTGTIGYTF. Here the CDR3 DNA reads TGTGCCAGCAGTACCGGGACAATCGGCTACACCTTC. Filled out from reference TRBV2 and TRBJ1-2, the complete variable domain reads EPEVTQTPSHQVTQMGQEVILRCVPISNHLYFYWYRQILGQKVEFLVSFYNNEISEKSEIFDDQFSVERPDGSNFTLKIRSTKLEDSAMYFCASSTGTIGYTFGSGTRLTVV.

The chain recombines TRBV28 with TRBJ1-1; no clear D gene. The germline V gene has CDR1 MDHEN and CDR2 SYDVKM. This CDR3 has 13 amino acids. V lost 5 bases, J lost 8 bases, and 15 bases lay in between. The CDR3 DNA reads TGTGCCAGCAGTCACCCGACATTTCTGGAAGCTTTCTTT. Encoded protein: CASSHPTFLEAFF.

This chain connects TRBV7-6 to TRBJ2-5; TRBD1 matches at 7 bases. The end of the DNA is better explained by TRBJ2-7, so the J call may be wrong. The length of the CDR3 is 15 residues. CDR1 and CDR2 (germline): SGHVS, FNYEAQ. For the CDR3, the DNA is TGTGCCAGCACCCACCCCGGGACAGAACCCTACGAGCAGTACTTC. Its translation is CASTHPGTEPYEQYF.

This sequence joins TRBV27 and TRBJ2-2, with TRBD2 matching 10 bases. The CDR3 is 15 residues long. Germline V gene sequence: CDR1 MNHEY, CDR2 SMNVEV (reference sequence). V trimming: 4 bases; J trimming: 8 bases; junction bases outside the gene matches: 7. The CDR3 loop reads CASSYTSGVGGELFF. The DNA for the CDR3 is TGTGCCAGCAGTTACACTAGCGGGGTTGGTGGGGAGCTGTTTTTT.

The gene calls are TRBV9 and TRBJ2-5; TRBD2 aligns across 10 bases. Germline assignment: CDR1 SGDLS and CDR2 YYNGEE. This CDR3 has 15 residues. V gave up 3 bases and J gave up 4 bases; unmatched junction bases: 6. This CDR3 is CASSASGGARETQYF. The CDR3 DNA reads as TGTGCCAGCAGCGCAAGCGGGGGGGCGCGAGAGACCCAGTACTTC.

The CDR3 loop reads CASSPEEAGGRILRGQFF. The CDR3 coding sequence is TGTGCCAGCAGTCCCGAAGAGGCGGGAGGCCGCATTCTCCGGGGGCAGTTCTTC. The gene calls are TRBV27 and TRBJ2-1; TRBD2 matches 8 bases. The CDR3 sequence is 18 residues long. Germline assignment: CDR1 MNHEY and CDR2 SMNVEV (reference sequence). With V trimmed by 5 bases and J by 12 bases, 24 bases remained unmatched.

CDR3 loop: CASSQQDRNTEAFF. DNA for the CDR3: TGCGCCAGCAGCCAACAGGACAGGAACACTGAAGCTTTCTTT. The chain has TRBV4-3 and TRBJ1-1; possible D gene TRBD1, 6 bases. The length of the CDR3 is 14 residues. The ends were cut back, 2 bases at V and 1 base at J, with 8 bases in the middle. CDR1 LGHNA and CDR2 YSLEER come from the germline V gene.

This chain's CDR3 is CSPGVNEQFF. CDR3 nucleotides: TGCAGTCCCGGGGTTAATGAGCAGTTCTTC. The rearrangement joins TRBV20-1 to TRBJ2-1, with a possible D match to TRBD2 (5 bases). CDR3 length: 10 residues. With 8 bases removed from V and 7 bases from J, the gap between germline ends came to 9 bases. Germline V gene data show CDR1 as DFQATT and CDR2 as SNEGSKA (reference sequence).

V usage is TRBV5-4 and J usage is TRBJ1-1, with 7 bases aligning to TRBD1. The V gene's germline CDR1 is SGHNT and CDR2 YYREEE (reference sequence). The ends lost 3 bases at V and 1 base at J; junction bases unmatched: 3. The CDR3 totals 14 residues. The DNA for the CDR3 is TGTGCCAGCAGCTGGGGACAGACGAACACTGAAGCTTTCTTT. This codes for CASSWGQTNTEAFF.

This chain links TRBV2 with TRBJ2-5; no clear D. Germline lookup yields CDR1 SNHLY and CDR2 FYNNEI. The CDR3 is made up of 12 amino acids. V lost 5 bases and J 3 bases, leaving 7 bases between the germline ends. The CDR3 loop reads CASSYTKETQYF. CDR3 nucleotide sequence: TGTGCCAGCAGTTACACCAAAGAGACCCAGTACTTC. Variable domain in full (rest from reference TRBV2 and TRBJ2-5): EPEVTQTPSHQVTQMGQEVILRCVPISNHLYFYWYRQILGQKVEFLVSFYNNEISEKSEIFDDQFSVERPDGSNFTLKIRSTKLEDSAMYFCASSYTKETQYFGPGTRLLVL.

J is TRBJ2-1 and V is TRBV5-1, with TRBD2 matching 10 bases. After removal of 0 bases from V and 2 bases from J, the junction contained 8 bases not matched to a gene. The CDR3 is 18 residues long. In germline, CDR1 is SGHRS, CDR2 YFSETQ. The CDR3 loop is CASSLVAGGNSPYNEQFF. CDR3 sequence (DNA): TGCGCCAGCAGCTTGGTAGCGGGGGGCAATAGCCCCTACAATGAGCAGTTCTTC.

J is TRBJ2-2 and V is TRBV11-3, with TRBD2 identical over 12 bases. With V trimmed by 3 bases and J by 5 bases, 4 bases remained unmatched. The CDR3 consists of 16 residues. Germline assignment: CDR1 SGHNT and CDR2 YENEEA. CDR3 nucleotide sequence: TGTGCCAGCAGCTTCCGACTAGCGGGAGCTACCGGGGAGCTGTTTTTT. Translation gives CASSFRLAGATGELFF.

This clone was detected only a few times. The J gene is TRBJ2-5, the V gene TRBV29-1, with a possible D match to TRBD1 (8 bases). Trimming stripped 2 bases from V and 4 bases from J, with 17 bases between. Germline V gene lookup returns CDR1 SQVTM and CDR2 ANQGSEA. The CDR3 length is 15 residues. The CDR3 coding sequence is TGCAGCGTTGAAACACAGGGGGAGGGGGTAGAGACCCAGTACTTC. It codes for CSVETQGEGVETQYF. Full variable domain (rest looked up from reference TRBV29-1 and TRBJ2-5): SAVISQKPSRDICQRGTSLTIQCQVDSQVTMMFWYRQQPGQSLTLIATANQGSEATYESGFVIDKFPISRPNLTFSTLTVSNMSPEDSSIYLCSVETQGEGVETQYFGPGTRLLVL.

The CDR3 sequence is CASRDRGGGNQPQHF. In DNA form, the CDR3 reads TGTGCCAGCAGGGACAGGGGCGGAGGCAATCAGCCCCAGCATTTT. V gene TRBV28 combines with J gene TRBJ1-5; 9 nucleotides line up with TRBD1. The junction had 5 bases not matched to a gene; V was cut back by 6 bases and J by 2 bases. This CDR3 comprises 15 residues. CDR1 MDHEN and CDR2 SYDVKM come from the germline V gene. Drawing the rest from reference TRBV28 and TRBJ1-5, the complete variable domain is DVKVTQSSRYLVKRTGEKVFLECVQDMDHENMFWYRQDPGLGLRLIYFSYDVKMKEKGDIPEGYSVSREKKERFSLILESASTNQTSMYLCASRDRGGGNQPQHFGDGTRLSIL.

The CDR3 spells CASSERAESSYEQYF. The CDR3 nucleotides read TGTGCCAGCAGTGAACGAGCGGAGAGCTCCTACGAGCAGTACTTC. The J gene is TRBJ2-7, the V gene TRBV6-1; tentative D call: TRBD2 (5 bases). The CDR3 is 15 residues long. Germline CDR1 is MNHNS and CDR2 is SASEGT. V was cut by 2 bases and J by 0 bases, with 11 bases left in between.

This clone was detected only once. The J gene is TRBJ2-1, the V gene TRBV14; 7 nucleotides match TRBD2. The CDR3 spans 18 residues. CDR1 and CDR2 from the germline V gene are SGHDN and FVKESK. Trimming at V came to 0 bases and at J to 1 base, leaving 9 bases not matched to a gene. The CDR3, as DNA: TGTGCCAGCAGCCAAGAGGGACGACTAGCCCCTTCCTACAATGAGCAGTTCTTC. Translated, it gives CASSQEGRLAPSYNEQFF. Variable domain in full (rest from reference TRBV14 and TRBJ2-1): EAGVTQFPSHSVIEKGQTVTLRCDPISGHDNLYWYRRVMGKEIKFLLHFVKESKQDESGMPNNRFLAERTGGTYSTLKVQPAELEDSGVYFCASSQEGRLAPSYNEQFFGPGTRLTVL.

The chain recombines TRBV5-1 with TRBJ1-2; D ambiguous. Germline loops: CDR1 SGHRS, CDR2 YFSETQ. The CDR3 is 14 amino acids. Trimming took 0 bases from V and 8 from J, leaving 14 bases between them. CDR3 DNA sequence: TGCGCCAGCAGCTTGGATGTCGGGGAGAGGGGCTACACCTTC. This translates into CASSLDVGERGYTF.

DNA for the CDR3: TGTGCCACGAGTACCCGGGTTCCGGCAGATACGCAGTATTTT. Residues: CATSTRVPADTQYF. The rearrangement uses TRBV19 and TRBJ2-3; the D is unclear. Germline V CDR1 and CDR2: LNHDA, SQIVND (reference sequence). Trimming shortened V by 10 bases and J by 4 bases, and 18 bases separated the two germline ends. The CDR3 length is 14 residues.

V gene TRBV9 combines with J gene TRBJ1-5; D is ambiguous. V lost 3 bases, J lost 0 bases, and 7 bases lay in between. Germline CDR1 SGDLS, CDR2 YYNGEE. This CDR3 region has 14 residues. The DNA of the CDR3 is TGTGCCAGCAGCGGCGGTAATAGCAATCAGCCCCAGCATTTT. It is translated as CASSGGNSNQPQHF. Full variable domain (remainder filled in from reference TRBV9 and TRBJ1-5): DSGVTQTPKHLITATGQRVTLRCSPRSGDLSVYWYQQSLDQGLQFLIQYYNGEERAKGNILERFSAQQFPDLHSELNLSSLELGDSALYFCASSGGNSNQPQHFGDGTRLSIL.